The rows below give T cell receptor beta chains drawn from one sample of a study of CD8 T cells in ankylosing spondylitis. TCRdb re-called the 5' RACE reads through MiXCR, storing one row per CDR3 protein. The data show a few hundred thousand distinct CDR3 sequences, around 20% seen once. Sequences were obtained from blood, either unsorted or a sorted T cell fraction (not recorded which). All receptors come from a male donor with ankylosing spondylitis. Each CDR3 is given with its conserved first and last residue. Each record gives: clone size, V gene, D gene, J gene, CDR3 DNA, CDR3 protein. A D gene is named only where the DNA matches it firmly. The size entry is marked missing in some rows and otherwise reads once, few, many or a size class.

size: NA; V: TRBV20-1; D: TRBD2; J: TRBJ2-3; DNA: TGCAGTGCTAGGGAGACTAGCGGGAGAGGGTGGAGGACAGATACGCAGTATTTT; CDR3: CSARETSGRGWRTDTQYF
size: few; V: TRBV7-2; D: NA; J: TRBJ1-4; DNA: TGTGCCAGCAGCTTAGACGCGGGACTTAATGAAAAACTGTTTTTT; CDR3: CASSLDAGLNEKLFF
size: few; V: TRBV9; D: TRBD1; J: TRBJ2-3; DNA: TGTGCCAGCAGCGTAAATACAGGGGCAGATACGCAGTATTTT; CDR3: CASSVNTGADTQYF
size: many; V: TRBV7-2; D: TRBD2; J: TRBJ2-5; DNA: TGTGCCAGCAGCAACGGACTAGCGGTTTCAGAGACCCAGTACTTC; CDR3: CASSNGLAVSETQYF
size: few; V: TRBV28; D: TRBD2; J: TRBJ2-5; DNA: TGTGCCAGCAGCCGTAGCGGGAGGAGGGGGGAGACCCAGTACTTC; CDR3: CASSRSGRRGETQYF
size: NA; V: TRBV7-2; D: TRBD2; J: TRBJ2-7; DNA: TGTGCCAGCAGCTACTCCAGCCCAAGCGGGAGGGCGCTCGAGCAGTACTTC; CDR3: CASSYSSPSGRALEQYF
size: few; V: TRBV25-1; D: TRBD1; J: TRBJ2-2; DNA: TGTGCCAGCAGGGCCAGGACAGGGGGTACCACCGGGGAGCTGTTTTTT; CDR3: CASRARTGGTTGELFF
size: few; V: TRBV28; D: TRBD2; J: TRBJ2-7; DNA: TGTGCCAGTGTAGCGGGAGGTTTTTACGAGCAGTACTTC; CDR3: CASVAGGFYEQYF
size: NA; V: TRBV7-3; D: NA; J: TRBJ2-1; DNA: TGTGCCAGCAGCTTAACGTTTGATCTTAATGAGCAGTTCTTC; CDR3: CASSLTFDLNEQFF
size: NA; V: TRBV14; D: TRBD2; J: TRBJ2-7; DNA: TGTGCCAGCAGCCACTGGACTAGCGGGGGTTACTACGAGCAGTACTTC; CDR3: CASSHWTSGGYYEQYF
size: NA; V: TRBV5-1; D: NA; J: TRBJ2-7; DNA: TGCGCCAGCAGCTTGGAACCTCGGACAGCCGGCTACGAGCAGTACTTC; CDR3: CASSLEPRTAGYEQYF
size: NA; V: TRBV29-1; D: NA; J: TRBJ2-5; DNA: TGCAGCGTTGTCCCAGGGTGGCTAATGGAGACCCAGTACTTC; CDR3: CSVVPGWLMETQYF
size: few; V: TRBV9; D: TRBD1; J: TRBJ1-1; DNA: TGTGCCAGCAGCTGGGGGACAGGGATTCCTAATGGCGCTGAAGCTTTCTTT; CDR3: CASSWGTGIPNGAEAFF
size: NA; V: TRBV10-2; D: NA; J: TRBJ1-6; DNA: TGCGCCAGCGGGGCAGGACAGAGTAATTCACCCCTCCACTTT; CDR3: CASGAGQSNSPLHF
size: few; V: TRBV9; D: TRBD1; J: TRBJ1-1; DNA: TGTGCCAGCAGCCTCCTGTCCGGGACAGGGACCCTGGTCACTGAAGCTTTCTTT; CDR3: CASSLLSGTGTLVTEAFF
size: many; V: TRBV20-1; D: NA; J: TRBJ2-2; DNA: TGCAGTGCTCCGGGAAACACCGGGGAGCTGTTTTTT; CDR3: CSAPGNTGELFF
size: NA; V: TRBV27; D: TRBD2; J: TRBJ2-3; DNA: TGTGCCAGCAGACGACTAGCGGGAGTAGGGACAGATACGCAGTATTTT; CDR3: CASRRLAGVGTDTQYF
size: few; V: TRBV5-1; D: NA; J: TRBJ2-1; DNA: TGCGCCAGCAGCTCCCCGGGAATCACGAATGAGCAGTTCTTC; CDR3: CASSSPGITNEQFF
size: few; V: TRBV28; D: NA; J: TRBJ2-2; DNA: TGTGCCAGCACTGGAGGGACGAACACCGGGGAGCTGTTTTTT; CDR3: CASTGGTNTGELFF
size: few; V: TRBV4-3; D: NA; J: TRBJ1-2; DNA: TGCGCCAGCAGCCTCAGCGGAGGTATTGGCTATGGCTACACCTTC; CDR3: CASSLSGGIGYGYTF
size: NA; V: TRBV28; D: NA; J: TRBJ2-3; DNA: TGTGCCAGCGAGGCGGGGCGGGGCGGGCGGAATACGCAGTATTTT; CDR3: CASEAGRGGRNTQYF
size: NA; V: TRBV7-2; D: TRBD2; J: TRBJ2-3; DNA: TGTGCCAGCAGCATGGGACTAGCGGGATTGACAGATACGCAGTATTTT; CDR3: CASSMGLAGLTDTQYF
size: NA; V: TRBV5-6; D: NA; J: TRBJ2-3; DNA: TGTGCCAGCAGCCCGGAGTTGGGCCCTAGCACAGATACGCAGTATTTT; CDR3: CASSPELGPSTDTQYF
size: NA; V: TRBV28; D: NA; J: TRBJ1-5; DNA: TGTGCCAGCAGTTTTGCGGCGGGGGGGAGTCAGCCCCAGCATTTT; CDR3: CASSFAAGGSQPQHF
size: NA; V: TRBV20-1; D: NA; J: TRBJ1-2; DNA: TGCAGTGGAACTCAACAGGGTCGCTTAAGATACTACACCTTC; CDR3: CSGTQQGRLRYYTF
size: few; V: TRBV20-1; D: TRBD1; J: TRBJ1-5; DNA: TGCAGTGCTAGAGGATCGGGACAGGACACCGGCAATCAGCCCCAGCATTTT; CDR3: CSARGSGQDTGNQPQHF
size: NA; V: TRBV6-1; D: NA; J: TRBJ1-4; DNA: TGTGCCAGCAGCCGGGGACGGCTTAATGAAAAACTGTTTTTT; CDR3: CASSRGRLNEKLFF
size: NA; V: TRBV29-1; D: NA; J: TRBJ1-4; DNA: TGCAGCGTTGCGGAAGGGCCCGTTGGTACAAAACTGTTTTTT; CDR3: CSVAEGPVGTKLFF
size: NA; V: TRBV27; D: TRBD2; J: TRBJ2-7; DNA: TGTGCCAGCAGTCCCCAGGGAGGGCCTGGCGAGCAGTACTTC; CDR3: CASSPQGGPGEQYF